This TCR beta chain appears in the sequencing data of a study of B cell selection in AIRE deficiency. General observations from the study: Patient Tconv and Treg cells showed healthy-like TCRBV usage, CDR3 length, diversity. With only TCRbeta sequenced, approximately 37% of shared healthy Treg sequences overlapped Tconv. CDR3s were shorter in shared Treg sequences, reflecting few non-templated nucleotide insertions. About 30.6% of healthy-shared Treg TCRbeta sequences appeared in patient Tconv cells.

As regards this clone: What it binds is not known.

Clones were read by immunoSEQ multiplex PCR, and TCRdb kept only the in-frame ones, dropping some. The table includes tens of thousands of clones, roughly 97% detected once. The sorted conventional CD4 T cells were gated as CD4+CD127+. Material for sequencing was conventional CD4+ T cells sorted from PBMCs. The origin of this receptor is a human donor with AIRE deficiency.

CDR3 sequence: CASSLGQGRKFSYEQYF. CDR3 nucleotides: TGTGCCAGCAGCTTAGGGCAAGGACGGAAATTCTCCTACGAGCAGTACTTC. The rearrangement uses TRBV7-2 and TRBJ2-7; D is unresolved. Germline CDR1 reads SGHTA; CDR2 reads FQGNSA. This CDR3 has 17 residues. V lost 1 base and J 0 bases, leaving 16 bases between the germline ends.